This T cell receptor (beta chain) was profiled in a study of blood T cells in healthy people across ages. General study results and limits: Without sorted subsets, naive and antigen-experienced compartments could not be conclusively compared. A greater number of naive CD4+ cells and higher diversity distinguished long-lived donors from aged donors. A strong correlation between TCR beta diversity and naive T cell percentage was seen.

Combining a sample-barcoded 5' primer with a J-beta primer mix, a second PCR ran for 7 to 11 cycles. TCRdb re-called the 5' RACE reads with MiXCR, one entry per CDR3 protein. The top ten clones hold around an eighth of a sample with 800,000 to 1,000,000 distinct CDR3 sequences, around 46% of them seen once. Between the trimmed V and J ends, which lost 7 bases and 5 bases, there was a span of 14 bases. The CDR3 extends over 12 amino acids. CDR1 is SQVTM, CDR2 ANQGSEA, per germline. A single count supports this clonotype. Its antigen remains unidentified. Donor samples were obtained from healthy Caucasian individuals from Russia, aged about 6 to 95.

Input material: blood. This clonotype originated in a man younger than 45 in good health. V is TRBV29-1 and J is TRBJ1-2; D not resolved. This chain's CDR3 is CSAEDLRYGYTF. CDR3 bases: TGCAGCGCGGAGGATTTACGGTATGGCTACACCTTC.